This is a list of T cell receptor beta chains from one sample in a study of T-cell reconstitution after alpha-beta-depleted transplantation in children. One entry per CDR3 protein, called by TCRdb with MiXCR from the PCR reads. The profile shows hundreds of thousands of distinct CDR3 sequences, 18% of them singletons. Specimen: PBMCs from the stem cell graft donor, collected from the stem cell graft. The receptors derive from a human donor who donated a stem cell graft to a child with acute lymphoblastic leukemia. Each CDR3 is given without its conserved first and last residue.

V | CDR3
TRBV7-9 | ASSAVLGGNTEAF
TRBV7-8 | ASTSSRALSYNEQF
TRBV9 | ASSVEGVNSPLH
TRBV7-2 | ASSPPHSPNEQF
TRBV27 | ASSSNLNSYNEQF
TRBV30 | AWRGFNDNEQF
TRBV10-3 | AIAPSGANVLT
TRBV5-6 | ASSSRGNTIY
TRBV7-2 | ASSLATSGRDTQY
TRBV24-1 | ATGTGHNQPQH
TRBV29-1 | SVLAGVGTGELF
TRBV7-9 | ASSLAFGPDEQF
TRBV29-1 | SVENLAGGPTGELF
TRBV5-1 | ASSFRGQGLPEQY
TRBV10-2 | ASNGGSYEQY
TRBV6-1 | ASSPRDRAKNIQY
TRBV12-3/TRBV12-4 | ASRRQGSGSYEQY
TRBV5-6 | ASGFRIGVTRSYNEQF
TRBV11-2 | ASSRLSSGRLAKNIQY
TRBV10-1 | ASSRRPGGPMNEQF
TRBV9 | ASSEAGGLNTEAF
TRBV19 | ASSRTVLNTEAF
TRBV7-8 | ASSLFLVAETQY
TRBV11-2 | ASSLDPNSGPGYEQC
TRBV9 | ASSVSHLNSGYT
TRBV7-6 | ASSYRDSYEQF
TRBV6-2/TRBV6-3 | ASSSLGGGYEQY
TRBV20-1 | SANQREPHEQY
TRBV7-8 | ASSPVWLLQGVAKNIQY
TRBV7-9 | ASSLAGFEERLEQY
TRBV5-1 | ASSQSGYSYEQY
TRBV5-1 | ASREENTEAF
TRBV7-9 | ASSLNSASINEQF
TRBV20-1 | SARRDLTEAF
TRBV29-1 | SVPVGGQGAF
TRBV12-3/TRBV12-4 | ASRSRDRGEQY
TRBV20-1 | SAQLSPYYEQY
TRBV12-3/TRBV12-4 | ASSLPGLAGNTDTQY
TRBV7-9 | ASSLGLGYTEAF
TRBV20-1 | SARDGGAGGYT
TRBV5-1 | ASSFRGGSIYEQF